This T cell receptor beta chain was identified in a study of T-cell reconstitution after alpha-beta-depleted transplantation in children. Per germline, CDR1 SGHTA and CDR2 FQGNSA. V was cut by 1 base and J by 8 bases, with 9 bases left in between. CDR3 length: 12 amino acids. A library of TCRbeta sequences, prepared with unique molecular identifiers, was generated. TCRdb recomputed calls from the PCR reads with MiXCR, one row per CDR3 protein. The sample has hundreds of thousands of distinct CDR3 sequences, 10% to 13% seen once. This clonotype was seen more than once but under ten times. The TCR sequence derives from a human donor who donated a stem cell graft to a child with acute myeloid leukemia. The sequencing here drew on PBMCs from the stem cell graft donor, taken from the stem cell graft. V and J are TRBV7-2 and TRBJ2-7; D not resolved. Here the CDR3 reads CASSLGRDKQYF. The CDR3 DNA sequence: TGTGCCAGCAGCTTAGGTCGCGACAAGCAGTACTTC.